The 32 T cell receptor beta chains given below trace back to one sample, sequenced in a study of blood T cells in healthy people across ages. Combining a sample-barcoded 5' primer with a J-beta primer mix, a second PCR ran for about 6 to 12 cycles. TCRdb reprocessed the 5' RACE reads via MiXCR and lists one record per CDR3 protein. The sample includes 1.5 million to 2 million distinct CDR3 sequences, 35% to 50% of them seen just once. The sample was blood. The receptors here all came from a human donor in good health.

This clonotype was seen ten or more times. The chain couples TRBV6-4 to TRBJ2-2, with 9 bases lining up with TRBD2. Germline CDR1 is MRHNA and CDR2 is SNTAGT. This CDR3 has 15 amino acids. Losses at the gene ends were 6 bases for V and 7 bases for J; bases not matched to a gene: 9. In DNA, the CDR3 is TGTGCCAGCAGCCAAGGGCTAGCGGGGAACGGGGAGCTGTTTTTT. This codes for CASSQGLAGNGELFF.

The V call is TRBV29-1, the J call TRBJ2-1, with TRBD2 matching over 11 bases. CDR3 size: 16 residues. V dropped 6 bases and J dropped 7; count of bases not matched to a gene: 14. Germline V gives CDR1 SQVTM, CDR2 ANQGSEA. The CDR3 DNA follows: TGCAGCGTACAACTAAGGGGTAGCGGGGGGGCGAATGAGCAGTTCTTC. Its protein is CSVQLRGSGGANEQFF.

As to this clonotype: A junction boundary mismatches the germline segment, possibly from a read error. The V and J genes are TRBV10-3 and TRBJ2-6, with a tentative D call TRBD1 (5 bases). Per the germline V gene, CDR1 is ENHRY and CDR2 is SYGVKD. The CDR3 loop spans 15 amino acids. CDR3 sequence reads: CAISYRSSGVNVLTF. The CDR3 DNA follows: TGTGCCATCAGCTACAGGAGCTCTGGGGTCAACGTCCTGACTTTC.

The rearrangement links TRBV20-1 to TRBJ2-7; the D gene is possibly TRBD1 (6 bases). This CDR3 spans 14 amino acids. Trimming took off 1 base at V and 2 bases at J, with 12 bases between the two ends. Per the germline V gene, CDR1 is DFQATT and CDR2 is SNEGSKA (reference sequence). Here the CDR3 DNA reads TGCAGTGCTAGAGCTCTGAACAGGGCCTACGAGCAGTACTTC. Amino acid sequence: CSARALNRAYEQYF.

This sequence joins TRBV6-2 or TRBV6-3 and TRBJ2-7; the D gene is possibly TRBD2 (5 bases). The V gene's germline CDR1 is MNHEY and CDR2 SVGEGT. V was trimmed by 2 bases and J by 6 bases, leaving 11 bases between them. CDR3 length: 13 residues. The DNA for the CDR3 is TGTGCCAGCAGTTACGAGACACTAGTCGAGCAGTACTTC. Translating it yields CASSYETLVEQYF.

The chain uses TRBV4-2 and TRBJ2-3; the D gene is possibly TRBD2 (6 bases). Germline assignment: CDR1 LGHNA and CDR2 YNFKEQ. The CDR3 sequence is 15 residues long. Trimming shortened V by 0 bases and J by 1 base, and 8 bases separated the two germline ends. The chain's CDR3 is CASSQDSSGTDTQYF. The CDR3 nucleotides read TGTGCCAGCAGCCAAGATTCTAGCGGCACAGATACGCAGTATTTT.

Only a few counts were recorded for this clonotype. The chain employs TRBV10-3 and TRBJ1-6, with D maybe TRBD1 (6 bases). The ends were cut back, 3 bases at V and 3 bases at J, with 18 bases in the middle. The CDR3 loop spans 18 amino acids. Germline CDR1 and CDR2: ENHRY and SYGVKD. The CDR3 protein is CAISDRGLSTLYNSPLHF. The CDR3 DNA follows: TGTGCCATCAGTGACAGGGGACTTTCCACCCTCTATAATTCACCCCTCCACTTT.

This clonotype was detected only a few times. V is TRBV7-8 and J is TRBJ1-2; perhaps TRBD1 as D (6 bases). V lost 9 bases and J 3 bases, leaving 17 bases between the germline ends. The CDR3 sequence is 14 residues long. Germline CDR1 reads SGHVS; CDR2 reads FQNEAQ. The chain's CDR3 is CASSPYAGDYGYTF. The CDR3, as DNA: TGTGCCAGTAGCCCCTACGCAGGGGACTATGGCTACACCTTC.

The chain links TRBV28 to TRBJ1-2; D remains unclear. Trimming removed 2 bases from V and 4 bases from J, with 11 bases in between. This CDR3 has 14 residues. CDR1 is MDHEN, CDR2 SYDVKM, per germline. The DNA of the CDR3 is TGTGCCAGCAGTTTAGGGCGGTTATTCTATGGCTACACCTTC. It yields the protein CASSLGRLFYGYTF.

The genes are TRBV6-5 and TRBJ1-4, with a tentative D call TRBD1 (6 bases). The germline V and J ends were trimmed by 6 bases and 6 bases, with 17 bases remaining between them. Germline CDR1 is MNHEY and CDR2 is SVGAGI. CDR3 size: 15 residues. CDR3 nucleotides: TGTGCCAGCAGCAGACAGGCCCAGGGTTATGAAAAACTGTTTTTT. It encodes CASSRQAQGYEKLFF.

V and J are TRBV5-8 and TRBJ2-7; no clear D gene. Looked up from germline, CDR1 is SGHTS and CDR2 is YDEGEE. V was pared by 2 bases and J by 5 bases, with 11 bases between. This CDR3 comprises 13 residues. The CDR3 DNA is TGTGCCAGCAGCTTCACTAACCACCACGAGCAGTACTTC. Translation: CASSFTNHHEQYF. Filled out from reference TRBV5-8 and TRBJ2-7, the complete variable domain reads EAGVTQSPTHLIKTRGQQATLRCSPISGHTSVYWYQQALGLGLQFLLWYDEGEERNRGNFPPRFSGRQFPNYSSELNVNALELEDSALYLCASSFTNHHEQYFGPGTRLTVT.

To note about this clonotype: A much bigger clone sits one base away, suggesting this may be a read error. The chain is built from TRBV3-1 and TRBJ1-2, with 7 bases matching TRBD1. CDR1 is LGHDT and CDR2 is YNNKEL in the germline V gene (reference sequence). The CDR3 spans 13 residues. V was pared by 1 base and J by 6 bases, with 2 bases of the junction left unmatched. DNA of the CDR3: TGTGCCAGCAGCCAAGGGGACAGCGATGGCTACACCTTC. It encodes CASSQGDSDGYTF.

The chain has TRBV12-3 or TRBV12-4 and TRBJ2-7; the match to TRBD1 covers 9 bases. Losses at the gene ends were 7 bases for V and 0 bases for J; bases not matched to a gene: 4. The CDR3 is 14 amino acids. The CDR3 DNA sequence: TGTGCCAGCAAAGACAGGGGGAACTCCTACGAGCAGTACTTC. Amino acids: CASKDRGNSYEQYF.

This sequence joins TRBV6-6 and TRBJ2-7, with D tentatively TRBD1 (5 bases). Trimming removed 5 bases at V and 0 bases at J, with 11 bases between. The CDR3 is made up of 14 amino acids. CDR1 is MNHNY, CDR2 SVGAGI, per germline (reference sequence). The CDR3 reads CASSPRQFSYEQYF. CDR3 DNA: TGTGCCAGCAGTCCAAGACAGTTCTCCTACGAGCAGTACTTC.

J is TRBJ2-1 and V is TRBV7-2; 10 nucleotides agree with TRBD2. Germline loops: CDR1 SGHTA, CDR2 FQGNSA. The CDR3 consists of 17 residues. The ends lost 5 bases at V and 8 bases at J; junction bases unmatched: 15. The CDR3 DNA reads as TGTGCCAGCAGCCCGCACCTCCTAGCGGGAGAGGGGGATGAGCAGTTCTTC. Its translation is CASSPHLLAGEGDEQFF.

This chain connects TRBV9 to TRBJ1-2, with 8 positions matching TRBD1. There are 14 residues in the CDR3. Germline V gives CDR1 SGDLS, CDR2 YYNGEE. Trimming cost V 3 bases and J 8 bases; bases outside gene matches: 9. The CDR3 region has the DNA TGTGCCAGCAGCGCAGGGGGCAACGTGGAGGGCTACACCTTC. This translates into CASSAGGNVEGYTF. The whole variable domain, remainder taken from reference TRBV9 and TRBJ1-2, is DSGVTQTPKHLITATGQRVTLRCSPRSGDLSVYWYQQSLDQGLQFLIQYYNGEERAKGNILERFSAQQFPDLHSELNLSSLELGDSALYFCASSAGGNVEGYTFGSGTRLTVV.

CDR3 bases: TGTGCCAGCAGTGCTTACAGGGATGCGCAGTATTTT. Translated: CASSAYRDAQYF. The chain employs TRBV2 and TRBJ2-3; weak D call: TRBD1 (6 bases). V dropped 4 bases and J dropped 10 bases, with 12 bases sitting between them. This CDR3 has 12 residues. Germline CDR1 and CDR2: SNHLY and FYNNEI. Combining the CDR3 with reference TRBV2 and TRBJ2-3 gives the whole variable domain EPEVTQTPSHQVTQMGQEVILRCVPISNHLYFYWYRQILGQKVEFLVSFYNNEISEKSEIFDDQFSVERPDGSNFTLKIRSTKLEDSAMYFCASSAYRDAQYFGPGTRLTVL.

The sample holds a few counts of this clonotype. The chain is built from TRBV6-1 and TRBJ2-3; 7 positions match TRBD2. The CDR3 has 15 residues. Germline-derived CDR1 and CDR2 are MNHNS and SASEGT. V lost 6 bases, J lost 2 bases, and 8 bases stayed unmatched. Here the CDR3 DNA reads TGTGCCAGCAGCGAGTGGGGGGGAATCACAGATACGCAGTATTTT. Protein product: CASSEWGGITDTQYF.

The chain joins TRBV28 to TRBJ2-7, with no clear D. CDR3 length: 13 residues. The V end lost 6 bases, the J end lost 2 bases, and 11 bases lay between the germline ends. The V gene's germline CDR1 is MDHEN and CDR2 SYDVKM. The CDR3: CASRIPEAYEQYF. In nucleotides, the CDR3 is TGTGCCAGCAGAATACCGGAAGCCTACGAGCAGTACTTC.

This clonotype was observed a handful of times. The chain is built from TRBV7-6 and TRBJ2-4, with D uncertain. The J call is in doubt because the DNA end fits TRBJ2-7 better. The germline V gene has CDR1 SGHVS and CDR2 FNYEAQ. The CDR3 extends over 15 amino acids. Here the CDR3 reads CASSLVSDGNYEQYF. The DNA for the CDR3 is TGTGCCAGCAGCTTAGTCTCGGATGGGAACTACGAGCAGTACTTC.

V gene TRBV20-1 combines with J gene TRBJ2-1, with D maybe TRBD1 (7 bases). The V and J ends lost 5 bases and 8 bases respectively, with 25 bases between them. CDR1 DFQATT and CDR2 SNEGSKA come from the germline V gene (reference sequence). This CDR3 has 16 residues. The CDR3 region has the DNA TGCAGTGCTCAACCAGGGGGAGGATGGGGATCGGATGAGCAGTTCTTC. It translates to CSAQPGGGWGSDEQFF.

This clonotype appeared a few times. This rearrangement joins TRBV6-1 to TRBJ2-6; D not resolved. Germline values: CDR1 MNHNS, CDR2 SASEGT. This CDR3 spans 16 amino acids. Trimming cost V 4 bases and J 2 bases, with 12 bases left between them. CDR3 loop: CASSAGRSPGANVLTF. CDR3 DNA sequence: TGTGCCAGCAGTGCCGGACGGTCCCCTGGGGCCAACGTCCTGACTTTC.

The gene calls are TRBV7-2 and TRBJ2-1; no definite D call. Between the trimmed V and J ends, which lost 6 bases and 0 bases, there was a span of 12 bases. The germline V gene has CDR1 SGHTA and CDR2 FQGNSA. The CDR3 totals 15 residues. CDR3 in DNA: TGTGCCAGCAGTCGAGGCAGTTTCTCCTACAATGAGCAGTTCTTC. Protein product: CASSRGSFSYNEQFF.

V is TRBV29-1 and J is TRBJ1-1; possibly TRBD1 for D (6 bases). With 5 bases removed from V and 9 bases from J, the gap between germline ends came to 13 bases. CDR3 length equals 11 residues. CDR1 and CDR2 (germline): SQVTM, ANQGSEA. The CDR3 DNA sequence: TGCAGCGTTCAACCAGGGGCCAAAGCTTTCTTT. It is translated as CSVQPGAKAFF.

This clonotype has just a few counts. This chain links TRBV18 with TRBJ2-1; TRBD1 aligns across 8 bases. With V trimmed by 3 bases and J by 0 bases, 10 bases remained unmatched. The CDR3 has 18 amino acids. Germline V lookup: CDR1 KGHSH, CDR2 LQKENI. In DNA, the CDR3 is TGTGCCAGCTCACCCAGAGCGGACAGGGAAGGCTCCTACAATGAGCAGTTCTTC. Translating gives CASSPRADREGSYNEQFF.

This chain uses TRBV7-6 with TRBJ2-5; 13 bases are a match to TRBD2. This CDR3 is built from 22 residues. The junction had 21 bases not matched to a gene; V was cut back by 2 bases and J by 3 bases. Per germline, CDR1 SGHVS and CDR2 FNYEAQ. The CDR3 nucleotides are TGTGCCAGCAGCTTACAGCCCGCGACTAGCGGGGGGCGTCATGTGGGGAAAGAGACCCAGTACTTC. Its protein product is CASSLQPATSGGRHVGKETQYF. Supplemented by reference TRBV7-6 and TRBJ2-5, the full variable domain reads GAGVSQSPRYKVTKRGQDVALRCDPISGHVSLYWYRQALGQGPEFLTYFNYEAQQDKSGLPNDRFSAERPEGSISTLTIQRTEQRDSAMYRCASSLQPATSGGRHVGKETQYFGPGTRLLVL.

This clonotype was detected a few times. This sequence joins TRBV15 and TRBJ2-2; TRBD1 matches 7 bases. The junction had 3 bases not matched to a gene; V was cut back by 6 bases and J by 5 bases. CDR1 LNHNV and CDR2 YYDKDF come from the germline V gene (reference sequence). The CDR3 runs 13 residues. CDR3 in amino acids: CATRQTGTGELFF. In DNA, the CDR3 is TGTGCCACCAGACAGACAGGGACCGGGGAGCTGTTTTTT.

The chain employs TRBV7-8 and TRBJ2-4; maybe TRBD1 (6 bases). Germline loops: CDR1 SGHVS, CDR2 FQNEAQ. There are 16 residues in the CDR3. Trimming left V 5 bases short and J 8 bases short, with 22 bases between. The CDR3 DNA is TGTGCCAGCAGCATCCCGACAGGAACGGCGGTACACATTCAGTACTTC. Amino acids: CASSIPTGTAVHIQYF.

The CDR3 is CASSSTNGRGEYGYTF. For the CDR3, the DNA is TGTGCCAGCAGCTCGACTAACGGACGCGGTGAATATGGCTACACCTTC. The J gene is TRBJ1-2, the V gene TRBV7-8; no reliable D call. Trimming removed 4 bases at V and 5 bases at J, with 20 bases between. The CDR3 spans 16 residues. Germline CDR1 and CDR2: SGHVS and FQNEAQ.

This clonotype was counted many times. The chain couples TRBV11-2 to TRBJ2-3; possible D gene TRBD1, 6 bases. Germline V gene lookup returns CDR1 SGHAT and CDR2 FQNNGV. The CDR3 has 15 residues. V was trimmed by 5 bases and J by 2 bases, leaving 14 bases between them. CDR3 nucleotides: TGTGCCAGCAGCCTATGGACAGAACACACAGATACGCAGTATTTT. Protein: CASSLWTEHTDTQYF.

V usage is TRBV18 and J usage is TRBJ2-3, with 9 bases lining up with TRBD2. This CDR3 comprises 16 residues. J was trimmed by 0 bases and V by 8 bases; bases with no gene match: 9. Germline CDR1 KGHSH, CDR2 LQKENI. DNA of the CDR3: TGTGCCAGCACAGGCCGCGGGGGGGCCAGCACAGATACGCAGTATTTT. Protein product: CASTGRGGASTDTQYF.

The V and J genes are TRBV10-3 and TRBJ1-1; TRBD1 matches 8 bases. This CDR3 is 14 amino acids long. Germline CDR1 is ENHRY and CDR2 is SYGVKD. V was clipped by 4 bases and J by 5 bases; unmatched bases: 6. The CDR3 DNA sequence: TGTGCCATCAGTGCAGGACAGGGTTTTACTGAAGCTTTCTTT. It specifies CAISAGQGFTEAFF.